These 32 T cell receptor beta chains were sequenced from one sample in a study of memory CD8 T cells in hepatitis C reinfection. TCRdb keeps only in-frame clones here, not all; method: immunoSEQ multiplex PCR. The sample yields some 44,000 clones, about 88% seen once. Stated time point: late/post reinfection, 12 to 24 weeks after detection. No in vitro expansion preceded TCR sequencing of the sorted cells. The sequenced sample was naive CD8+ T cells sorted from blood. Receptors were obtained from a man in his late teens or twenties with hepatitis C virus infection.

The chain combines TRBV27 with TRBJ2-1; D call uncertain. V lost 6 bases and J 0 bases, leaving 12 bases between the germline ends. Germline lookup yields CDR1 MNHEY and CDR2 SMNVEV (reference sequence). This CDR3 comprises 15 residues. CDR3 amino acids: CASRDLVSSYNEQFF. The CDR3, as DNA: TGTGCCAGCAGGGATCTAGTTAGCTCCTACAATGAGCAGTTCTTC.

V is TRBV6-6 and J is TRBJ2-7, with TRBD1 as a possible D gene (6 bases). The ends were cut back, 5 bases at V and 2 bases at J, with 10 bases in the middle. Per germline, CDR1 MNHNY and CDR2 SVGAGI (reference sequence). This CDR3 has 13 residues. The CDR3 here is CASSKQGTYEQYV. The DNA of the CDR3 is TGTGCCAGCAGTAAACAGGGAACCTACGAGCAGTACGTC.

The chain couples TRBV15 to TRBJ2-1, with a weak D call TRBD1 (6 bases). Germline V gives CDR1 LNHNV, CDR2 YYDKDF (reference sequence). CDR3 length: 15 residues. The germline V and J ends were trimmed by 8 bases and 6 bases, with 20 bases remaining between them. The CDR3 nucleotides are TGTGCCACCGTTGGTGAGCCAGGGGTAGTCAATGAGCAGTTCTTC. Translating gives CATVGEPGVVNEQFF.

This clone was counted only a few times. Written as DNA, the CDR3 is TGTGCCAGCAGTCTACAGGGGTCGAACACTGAAGCTTTCTTT. This encodes CASSLQGSNTEAFF. V is TRBV6-5 and J is TRBJ1-1, with 7 positions matching TRBD1. V was clipped by 5 bases and J by 1 base; unmatched bases: 4. The CDR3 consists of 14 residues. Per the germline V gene, CDR1 is MNHEY and CDR2 is SVGAGI.

This chain connects TRBV7-9 to TRBJ2-2; 9 bases align to TRBD2. Per the germline V gene, CDR1 is SEHNR and CDR2 is FQNEAQ (reference sequence). V shed 4 bases and J 5 bases; nucleotides not matched to a gene: 8. CDR3 length: 16 residues. The DNA of the CDR3 is TGTGCCAGCAGCTGGGCCATAGCGGGAGTTACCGGGGAGCTGTTTTTT. This gives the protein CASSWAIAGVTGELFF.

V usage is TRBV28 and J usage is TRBJ2-1, with 9 bases fitting TRBD2. Germline V gene sequence: CDR1 MDHEN, CDR2 SYDVKM. V shed 3 bases, J shed 1 base, and the junction held 4 bases outside the gene matches. The CDR3 has 16 residues. The CDR3 here is CASSLGLAGSYNEQFF. CDR3 sequence (DNA): TGTGCCAGCAGTTTGGGGCTAGCGGGGTCCTACAATGAGCAGTTCTTC.

The chain has TRBV28 and TRBJ2-7; TRBD2 aligns across 11 bases. Germline CDR1 is MDHEN and CDR2 is SYDVKM. V was pared by 3 bases and J by 3 bases, with 1 base of the junction left unmatched. This CDR3 comprises 14 residues. The DNA for the CDR3 is TGTGCCAGCAGTTTTAGCGGGAGGGTCTACGAGCAGTACTTC. Translation: CASSFSGRVYEQYF.

This clone was counted only a few times. V gene TRBV4-1 combines with J gene TRBJ2-7; D gene unclear. The V gene's germline CDR1 is MGHRA and CDR2 YSYEKL. The V and J ends lost 1 base and 7 bases respectively, with 14 bases between them. This CDR3 region has 14 residues. The chain's CDR3 is CASSQAPATGEQYF. The DNA of the CDR3 is TGCGCCAGCAGCCAAGCACCGGCCACCGGGGAGCAGTACTTC.

The rearrangement joins TRBV5-4 to TRBJ2-1; 8 bases line up with TRBD2. Germline loops: CDR1 SGHNT, CDR2 YYREEE (reference sequence). The CDR3 extends over 14 amino acids. V was clipped by 4 bases and J by 7 bases; unmatched bases: 7. This CDR3 is CASSEGTRNNEQFF. The CDR3 region has the DNA TGTGCCAGCAGCGAGGGGACTAGGAATAATGAGCAGTTCTTC.

V and J are TRBV19 and TRBJ1-2; D remains unclear. Germline assignment: CDR1 LNHDA and CDR2 SQIVND (reference sequence). The CDR3 is 11 residues long. The V and J ends lost 4 bases and 8 bases respectively, with 8 bases between them. The CDR3 here is CASSNSWGYTF. DNA of the CDR3: TGTGCCAGTAGTAACTCATGGGGCTACACCTTC. Together with reference TRBV19 and TRBJ1-2, the CDR3 gives the full variable domain: DGGITQSPKYLFRKEGQNVTLSCEQNLNHDAMYWYRQDPGQGLRLIYYSQIVNDFQKGDIAEGYSVSREKKESFPLTVTSAQKNPTAFYLCASSNSWGYTFGSGTRLTVV.

This chain uses TRBV27 with TRBJ2-2, with D unresolved. The germline gives CDR1 MNHEY, CDR2 SMNVEV (reference sequence). V was pared by 3 bases and J by 1 base, with 6 bases between. This CDR3 has 14 amino acids. CDR3 in amino acids: CASSLTGNTGELFF. The CDR3 nucleotides are TGTGCCAGCAGTTTGACGGGGAACACCGGGGAGCTGTTTTTT.

CDR3 region: CASSLWRDTQYF. As DNA, the CDR3 is TGTGCCAGCAGCTTATGGAGGGATACGCAGTATTTT. The chain uses TRBV7-9 and TRBJ2-3, with D possibly TRBD2 on 5 matching bases. Germline values: CDR1 SEHNR, CDR2 FQNEAQ (reference sequence). The CDR3 contains 12 residues. V lost 2 bases to trimming and J lost 6 bases, with 6 bases between them.

This clone was detected once. The gene calls are TRBV7-3 and TRBJ2-1; D might be TRBD2 (5 bases). Germline CDR1 reads SGHTA; CDR2 reads FQGTGA. CDR3 length: 16 residues. The V and J ends lost 5 bases and 4 bases respectively, with 18 bases between them. CDR3 loop: CASSIPKTGTYNEQFF. The DNA for the CDR3 is TGTGCCAGCAGCATACCCAAGACGGGAACTTACAATGAGCAGTTCTTC.

V is TRBV7-9 and J is TRBJ2-2; no clear D gene. Trimming left V 5 bases short and J 5 bases short, with 3 bases between. Germline V gene data show CDR1 as SEHNR and CDR2 as FQNEAQ (reference sequence). The CDR3 length is 11 residues. This CDR3 is CASSPTGELFF. In DNA, the CDR3 is TGTGCCAGCAGCCCTACCGGGGAGCTGTTTTTT.

The chain couples TRBV6-6 to TRBJ2-5; the D gene is possibly TRBD1 (5 bases). The V gene lost 8 bases and the J gene lost 1 base, with 11 bases spanning the gap. The CDR3 consists of 13 residues. Looked up from germline, CDR1 is MNHNY and CDR2 is SVGAGI (reference sequence). The CDR3 protein is CASPRTFQETQYF. The CDR3 DNA reads TGTGCCAGCCCCCGGACATTCCAAGAGACCCAGTACTTC.

The chain carries TRBV6-5 and TRBJ1-1; possibly TRBD1 for D (6 bases). Trimming pared 3 bases from V and 11 bases from J, leaving 16 bases between. The CDR3 loop spans 13 amino acids. Germline CDR1 MNHEY, CDR2 SVGAGI. The CDR3 region is CASSYNPGAGAFF. The CDR3 nucleotides read TGTGCCAGCAGTTATAATCCAGGGGCCGGGGCTTTCTTT.

The chain recombines TRBV7-8 with TRBJ2-7; 10 bases map to TRBD2. V shed 0 bases and J 6 bases; nucleotides not matched to a gene: 5. The germline V gene has CDR1 SGHVS and CDR2 FQNEAQ. The CDR3 spans 15 residues. CDR3 sequence reads: CASSLAETSGSEQYF. The CDR3 bases are TGTGCCAGCAGCTTAGCGGAGACTAGCGGGTCCGAGCAGTACTTC. The entire variable domain, with the rest obtained from reference TRBV7-8 and TRBJ2-7, is as follows: GAGVSQSPRYKVAKRGQDVALRCDPISGHVSLFWYQQALGQGPEFLTYFQNEAQLDKSGLPSDRFFAERPEGSVSTLKIQRTQQEDSAVYLCASSLAETSGSEQYFGPGTRLTVT.

The rearrangement links TRBV28 to TRBJ2-1, with 7 bases aligning to TRBD1. The CDR3 extends over 13 amino acids. With V trimmed by 9 bases and J by 4 bases, 6 bases remained unmatched. The germline V gene encodes CDR1 MDHEN and CDR2 SYDVKM. CDR3 sequence reads: CASKDRNYNEQFF. CDR3 nucleotides: TGTGCCAGTAAGGACAGGAATTACAATGAGCAGTTCTTC.

The gene calls are TRBV4-1 and TRBJ2-1; 10 bases align to TRBD2. The CDR3 contains 16 residues. V gave up 5 bases and J gave up 5 bases; unmatched junction bases: 9. Looked up from germline, CDR1 is MGHRA and CDR2 is YSYEKL. CDR3 amino acids: CASSERALAGHNEQFF. CDR3 DNA: TGCGCCAGCAGCGAACGAGCACTAGCGGGGCACAATGAGCAGTTCTTC.

The chain combines TRBV9 with TRBJ1-1; D is unclear. The CDR3 extends over 14 amino acids. CDR1 is SGDLS and CDR2 is YYNGEE in the germline V gene. The V and J ends lost 3 bases and 0 bases respectively, with 9 bases between them. The CDR3 region has the DNA TGTGCCAGCAGCGCCTCTAGTTTGAACACTGAAGCTTTCTTT. Its translation is CASSASSLNTEAFF.

V usage is TRBV28 and J usage is TRBJ2-7; D may be TRBD2 (6 bases). V lost 3 bases, J lost 4 bases, and 19 bases lay in between. Germline-derived CDR1 and CDR2 are MDHEN and SYDVKM. The CDR3 is 16 amino acids. The CDR3 loop reads CASSFPTMGGGYEQYF. The CDR3 bases are TGTGCCAGCAGTTTTCCGACGATGGGGGGTGGGTACGAGCAGTACTTC.

The rearrangement links TRBV27 to TRBJ2-1, with 7 bases matching TRBD1. CDR1 and CDR2 (germline): MNHEY, SMNVEV (reference sequence). Trimming took 5 bases from V and 6 from J; bases not matched to a gene: 10. The CDR3 is made up of 15 amino acids. Here the CDR3 DNA reads TGTGCCAGCAGTGCAACAGGGGCTCGAGGCAATGAGCAGTTCTTC. This gives the protein CASSATGARGNEQFF.

This rearrangement joins TRBV10-1 to TRBJ2-4; a possible D gene is TRBD2 (7 bases). Trimming shortened V by 0 bases and J by 1 base, and 10 bases separated the two germline ends. The CDR3 runs 16 residues. Germline V gene sequence: CDR1 WNHNN, CDR2 SYGVQD (reference sequence). This chain's CDR3 is CASSESRGPAKNIQYF. The CDR3 coding sequence is TGCGCCAGCAGTGAGTCGCGGGGGCCGGCCAAAAACATTCAGTACTTC.

The gene calls are TRBV7-2 and TRBJ1-1; D is unresolved. The CDR3 contains 14 residues. Germline V gene data show CDR1 as SGHTA and CDR2 as FQGNSA. V dropped 5 bases and J dropped 1 base, with 11 bases sitting between them. This CDR3 reads CASSGVTENTEAFF. The CDR3 DNA sequence: TGTGCCAGCAGCGGAGTGACCGAGAACACTGAAGCTTTCTTT. The complete variable domain, with remaining parts taken from reference TRBV7-2 and TRBJ1-1, reads GAGVSQSPSNKVTEKGKDVELRCDPISGHTALYWYRQSLGQGLEFLIYFQGNSAPDKSGLPSDRFSAERTGGSVSTLTIQRTQQEDSAVYLCASSGVTENTEAFFGQGTRLTVV.

This clone is a singleton in its sample. The CDR3 DNA reads TGTGCCAGCAGCCCGGGGGAGGGGACAGGGACCTACGAGCAGTACTTC. It specifies CASSPGEGTGTYEQYF. This chain connects TRBV7-6 to TRBJ2-7; 9 nucleotides line up with TRBD1. The CDR3 extends over 16 amino acids. After removal of 5 bases from V and 2 bases from J, the junction contained 10 bases not matched to a gene. CDR1 and CDR2 (germline): SGHVS, FNYEAQ.

This chain joins TRBV19 and TRBJ1-5; unclear D gene. The CDR3 consists of 14 residues. Germline V lookup: CDR1 LNHDA, CDR2 SQIVND (reference sequence). Trimming removed 3 bases from V and 4 bases from J, with 10 bases in between. The CDR3 coding sequence is TGTGCCAGTAGTATTCTCCAGACTAATCAGCCCCAGCATTTT. Translated, it gives CASSILQTNQPQHF.

Remarks on this clone: Other DNA sequences in the same sample also yield this CDR3. The CDR3 DNA reads TGTGCCAGCAGCCCGCGGACAGGGGGTGGAGGCAATGAGCAGTTCTTC. Its protein is CASSPRTGGGGNEQFF. The rearrangement links TRBV7-9 to TRBJ2-1, with TRBD1 matching over 10 bases. V lost 5 bases and J lost 6; bases outside the gene matches: 10. The germline V gene has CDR1 SEHNR and CDR2 FQNEAQ (reference sequence). The CDR3 spans 16 residues.

The chain recombines TRBV5-5 with TRBJ1-2; 7 bases are shared with TRBD1. This CDR3 is built from 15 residues. Germline V gives CDR1 SGHKS, CDR2 YYEKEE (reference sequence). The junction had 9 bases not matched to a gene; V was cut back by 4 bases and J by 3 bases. CDR3 sequence: CASSLPGQKYYGYTF. The DNA for the CDR3 is TGTGCCAGCAGCCTGCCGGGACAGAAATACTATGGCTACACCTTC.

The chain uses TRBV28 and TRBJ2-5, with a weak D call TRBD2 (7 bases). Trimming took off 2 bases at V and 2 bases at J, with 9 bases between the two ends. The V gene's germline CDR1 is MDHEN and CDR2 SYDVKM. The CDR3 is 14 amino acids. The CDR3 spells CASSLRGGQETQYF. The DNA for the CDR3 is TGTGCCAGCAGTTTAAGGGGGGGGCAAGAGACCCAGTACTTC.

The DNA of the CDR3 is TGTGCCAGCAGTTTGTTTGCGCCAAAGAGCTCCTACAATGAGCAGTTCTTC. This encodes CASSLFAPKSSYNEQFF. The chain recombines TRBV27 with TRBJ2-1; D call uncertain. The CDR3 is 17 amino acids. The germline CDR1 and CDR2 sequences are MNHEY and SMNVEV (reference sequence). Trimming removed 3 bases from V and 0 bases from J, with 15 bases in between.

V usage is TRBV20-1 and J usage is TRBJ1-1; D is unclear. Trimming stripped 3 bases from V and 8 bases from J, with 10 bases between. Looked up from germline, CDR1 is DFQATT and CDR2 is SNEGSKA (reference sequence). There are 11 residues in the CDR3. CDR3 in amino acids: CSASETTEAFF. CDR3 bases: TGCAGTGCTAGTGAGACGACAGAAGCTTTCTTT.

The rearrangement joins TRBV10-1 to TRBJ2-5; the match to TRBD1 covers 8 bases. Per germline, CDR1 WNHNN and CDR2 SYGVQD (reference sequence). The CDR3 runs 15 residues. J was trimmed by 5 bases and V by 0 bases; bases with no gene match: 5. For the CDR3, the DNA is TGCGCCAGCAGTGAGTCCGGGACAGGCACGGAGACCCAGTACTTC. This gives the protein CASSESGTGTETQYF.